The present entry profiles one TCR beta chain with its context. Its antigen is currently unknown. The V end was cut by 3 bases, the J end by 2 bases, with 7 bases between. Per the germline V gene, CDR1 is SGHTA and CDR2 is FQGTGA. CDR3 length equals 13 residues. The sample is drawn from a study of shared clonotypes between healthy human individuals. Background on the study: Researchers assigned three CD4 naive, three CD4 memory, two CD8 naive and one CD8 memory plate to each donor. Findings of the study overall: Naive CD4 clonotypes were shared across a handful of donors at roughly 5%.

Naive CD8 cells, CD45RO-negative and positively selected for CCR7, excluded terminally differentiated effector memory CD45RA+ cells. TCRdb keeps only in-frame clones here, not all; method: immunoSEQ multiplex PCR. The data contain roughly 810,000 clones, approximately 96% of them singletons. The receptor comes from a man aged 25-40 years in good health. Sequenced input: naive CD8+ T cells sorted from blood. The chain has TRBV7-3 and TRBJ1-1; D uncertain. CDR3 DNA: TGTGCCAGCAGCTTTCGGACCAACACTGAAGCTTTCTTT. Translated, it gives CASSFRTNTEAFF.